Below, 14 T cell receptor beta chains from the same sample are listed, as sequenced in a study of vaccination effects on CD4 cells after COVID-19. Viral peptide pool expansion of antigen-specific CD4+ T cells preceded sequencing in the ViraFEST assay. An approximately 10-day culture period preceded the isolation of CD4+ T cells. Antigen specificity for these receptors is unknown. The method was immunoSEQ multiplex PCR; TCRdb's version includes in-frame clones alone and lacks a portion of them. The sample holds tens of thousands of clones, roughly 62% seen once. This specimen was CD4+ T cells from PBMCs cultured with HCoV-229E spike peptides, taken before COVID-19 vaccination. These TCRs come from a human donor who received a COVID-19 vaccine.

This clone rates as medium-sized. The chain links TRBV19 to TRBJ1-5; a weak D match, TRBD1 (6 bases). The CDR3 loop spans 14 amino acids. Trimming shortened V by 6 bases and J by 7 bases, and 16 bases separated the two germline ends. Germline CDR1 LNHDA, CDR2 SQIVND (reference sequence). The CDR3 DNA reads as TGTGCCAGTAGGAGAGCAGGGGATGGGCAGCCCCAGCATTTT. Its protein product is CASRRAGDGQPQHF.

The gene calls are TRBV6-2 or TRBV6-3 and TRBJ2-3, with 10 nucleotides matching TRBD1. The CDR3 spans 15 residues. CDR1 and CDR2 from the germline V gene are MNHEY and SVGEGT. V was pared by 4 bases and J by 4 bases, with 5 bases of the junction left unmatched. CDR3 DNA sequence: TGTGCCAGCAGTTGGGGACAGGGGATCGCAGATACGCAGTATTTT. This translates into CASSWGQGIADTQYF.

V and J are TRBV19 and TRBJ2-1; 8 nucleotides line up with TRBD2. The CDR3 totals 12 residues. Germline CDR1 reads LNHDA; CDR2 reads SQIVND (reference sequence). The V gene end was trimmed by 3 bases and the J gene end by 10 bases; junction bases not matched to a gene: 2. DNA of the CDR3: TGTGCCAGTAGTATTAGCGGGACCGAGCAGTTCTTC. Translating it yields CASSISGTEQFF.

V and J are TRBV3-1 (or the pseudogene TRBV3-2) and TRBJ2-7; 7 bases are shared with TRBD1. Germline V gene data show CDR1 as LGHDT and CDR2 as YNNKEL (reference sequence). The CDR3 runs to 13 residues. J lost 5 bases, V lost 6 bases, and 7 bases had no gene match. CDR3 in amino acids: CASRRQGAHEQYF. The CDR3 DNA sequence: TGTGCCAGCAGGCGACAGGGTGCCCACGAGCAGTACTTC.

The chain is built from TRBV7-2 and TRBJ2-1; no firm D call. The CDR3 runs to 13 residues. The V end lost 3 bases, the J end lost 6 bases, and 9 bases lay between the germline ends. Germline V gene lookup returns CDR1 SGHTA and CDR2 FQGNSA. CDR3 DNA sequence: TGTGCCAGCAGCTTTCGGCTCCGCAATGAGCAGTTCTTC. Amino acid sequence: CASSFRLRNEQFF. Together with reference TRBV7-2 and TRBJ2-1, the CDR3 gives the full variable domain: GAGVSQSPSNKVTEKGKDVELRCDPISGHTALYWYRQSLGQGLEFLIYFQGNSAPDKSGLPSDRFSAERTGGSVSTLTIQRTQQEDSAVYLCASSFRLRNEQFFGPGTRLTVL.

This rearrangement joins TRBV30 to TRBJ2-1; D assignment may be TRBD1 or TRBD2 (5 bases each). CDR1 GTSNPN and CDR2 SVGIG come from the germline V gene (reference sequence). V lost 3 bases to trimming and J lost 4 bases, with 16 bases between them. This CDR3 spans 15 amino acids. CDR3 bases: TGTGCCTGGAGCTTCGGGACCAGAAGGTACAATGAGCAGTTCTTC. Its protein product is CAWSFGTRRYNEQFF.

V gene TRBV19 combines with J gene TRBJ2-7; 7 bases are a match to TRBD1. With V trimmed by 3 bases and J by 5 bases, 1 base remained unmatched. From germline, CDR1 is LNHDA and CDR2 SQIVND (reference sequence). The CDR3 totals 12 residues. The CDR3 nucleotides read TGTGCCAGTAGTATCAGGGGGAACGAGCAGTACTTC. As protein: CASSIRGNEQYF. Full variable domain (rest looked up from reference TRBV19 and TRBJ2-7): DGGITQSPKYLFRKEGQNVTLSCEQNLNHDAMYWYRQDPGQGLRLIYYSQIVNDFQKGDIAEGYSVSREKKESFPLTVTSAQKNPTAFYLCASSIRGNEQYFGPGTRLTVT.

The count of this clone is one. The V gene is TRBV4-2, the J gene TRBJ2-7; the match to TRBD1 covers 10 bases. V trimming: 4 bases; J trimming: 3 bases; junction bases outside the gene matches: 3. CDR1 is LGHNA, CDR2 YNFKEQ, per germline. The CDR3 spans 14 residues. CDR3 nucleotide sequence: TGTGCCAGCAGCCCCGGACAGGGGGACTACGAGCAGTACTTC. Its protein product is CASSPGQGDYEQYF.

The J gene is TRBJ1-2, the V gene TRBV19; 7 nucleotides agree with TRBD1. With 4 bases clipped from V and 1 base from J, the junction kept 12 bases outside the gene matches. This CDR3 comprises 17 residues. The germline V gene encodes CDR1 LNHDA and CDR2 SQIVND (reference sequence). CDR3: CASSTNPARQGNYGYTF. The CDR3 DNA reads as TGTGCCAGTAGTACCAACCCAGCTCGACAGGGTAACTATGGCTACACCTTC.

The J gene is TRBJ2-1, the V gene TRBV5-1, with 7 nucleotides matching TRBD1. Germline V lookup: CDR1 SGHRS, CDR2 YFSETQ. There are 16 residues in the CDR3. The J segment lost 9 bases and the V segment lost 2 bases, leaving 14 bases of the junction unmatched. CDR3 protein: CASSFLGQDSLAEQFF. CDR3 sequence (DNA): TGCGCCAGCAGCTTTCTTGGACAGGACTCTTTGGCTGAGCAGTTCTTC. The whole variable domain, filled in from reference TRBV5-1 and TRBJ2-1, reads KAGVTQTPRYLIKTRGQQVTLSCSPISGHRSVSWYQQTPGQGLQFLFEYFSETQRNKGNFPGRFSGRQFSNSRSEMNVSTLELGDSALYLCASSFLGQDSLAEQFFGPGTRLTVL.

The rearrangement links TRBV2 to TRBJ2-2, with D hard to call. Deletions cut 6 bases from V and 6 bases from J, with 14 bases between. In germline, CDR1 is SNHLY, CDR2 FYNNEI. The CDR3 length is 14 residues. The DNA of the CDR3 is TGTGCCAGCAGGAATGGAGCAGCCGCCGGGGAGCTGTTTTTT. Translating gives CASRNGAAAGELFF.

In this sample, this clone turned up once. V is TRBV4-2 and J is TRBJ2-2; tentatively, D is TRBD2 (5 bases). Trimming removed 1 base from V and 0 bases from J, with 9 bases in between. There are 16 residues in the CDR3. Germline V gene lookup returns CDR1 LGHNA and CDR2 YNFKEQ. For the CDR3, the DNA is TGTGCCAGCAGCCAAGTGACGGGGACGAACACCGGGGAGCTGTTTTTT. Protein product: CASSQVTGTNTGELFF.

This clone was seen only a few times. This chain connects TRBV20-1 to TRBJ1-5, with D hard to call. Germline lookup yields CDR1 DFQATT and CDR2 SNEGSKA (reference sequence). This CDR3 has 13 residues. The V end lost 3 bases, the J end lost 6 bases, and 12 bases lay between the germline ends. CDR3 amino acids: CSASLFLGQPQHF. The CDR3 DNA sequence: TGCAGTGCTAGTTTATTTTTGGGTCAGCCCCAGCATTTT.

The CDR3 DNA reads TGTGCCATCGGAGGGACAGGGGCCCACTTCTCCTACGAGCAGTACTTC. The encoded protein is CAIGGTGAHFSYEQYF. The chain uses TRBV10-3 and TRBJ2-7, with 10 bases lining up with TRBD1. CDR1 is ENHRY, CDR2 SYGVKD, per germline. With 8 bases clipped from V and 0 bases from J, the junction kept 10 bases outside the gene matches. The CDR3 extends over 16 amino acids.